This T cell receptor beta chain was documented in a study of blood T cell repertoires in COVID-19. Germline loops: CDR1 MGHDK, CDR2 SYGVNS. The CDR3 contains 13 residues. V lost 4 bases to trimming and J lost 6 bases, with 10 bases between them. The data were produced by immunoSEQ multiplex PCR, yet TCRdb's version contains in-frame clones alone and is incomplete. This sample has roughly 240,000 clones, with about 83% found just once. The genes are TRBV25-1 and TRBJ1-5, with unresolved D. The sample was peripheral blood. The sequence came from a woman older than 75 with COVID-19, enrolled during active disease. The CDR3 protein is CASSADFRQPQHF. The CDR3 coding sequence is TGTGCCAGCAGTGCAGATTTTCGTCAGCCCCAGCATTTT.